A selection of T cell receptor beta chains follows, all from one sample in a study of OX40 agonist ivuxolimab in advanced cancers. The assay was immunoSEQ multiplex PCR, and TCRdb's table has in-frame clones only and misses some. The table lists 30,000 or so clones, 65% to 85% of them singletons. The source material was CD4+ or CD8+ T cells sorted from blood, sampled in a trial of the OX40 agonist ivuxolimab. The receptors here all came from an adult with an advanced solid tumor such as melanoma, head and neck, liver or kidney cancer. The CDR3 runs from the conserved cysteine through the conserved F or W. D genes are given only for firm matches. Clone size is stated in some rows and not others, as once, few, many or a class when expanded.

d_gene,v_gene,j_gene,abundance,CDR3nt,CDR3aa
NA,TRBV27,TRBJ2-5,few,TGTGCCAGCAGTCCTGGGGGACATCACCGGACCCAAGAGACCCAGTACTTC,CASSPGGHHRTQETQYF
NA,TRBV5-1,TRBJ1-3,NA,TGCGCCACGTCGTCGGGGGGCTCTGGAAACACCATATATTTT,CATSSGGSGNTIYF
NA,TRBV6-5,TRBJ1-1,NA,TGTGCCAGCAGCCCGCGGGGCACCTTGAACACTGAAGCTTTCTTT,CASSPRGTLNTEAFF
NA,TRBV11-2,TRBJ1-5,medium-sized,TGTGCCAGCAGCTTAGGCTGGGCAGGGTTGTATCAGCCCCAGCATTTT,CASSLGWAGLYQPQHF
TRBD1,TRBV4-2,TRBJ1-5,few,TGTGCCAGCAGCCCAAACAGGGGGTATCAGCCCCAGCATTTT,CASSPNRGYQPQHF
TRBD2,TRBV5-1,TRBJ2-7,NA,TGCGCCACCAAATCGGGACTATCCTCCTACGAGCAGTACTTC,CATKSGLSSYEQYF
NA,TRBV13,TRBJ2-7,medium-sized,TGTGCCAGCAACCTCGGTAGTGGCGAGCAGTACTTC,CASNLGSGEQYF
NA,TRBV27,TRBJ2-7,NA,TGTGCCAGCAGTTTGAGGTTGGCCTCCTACGAGCAGTACTTC,CASSLRLASYEQYF
NA,TRBV6-1,TRBJ1-5,few,TGTGCCAGCAGGATCAGTGGGGATAGCAATCAGCCCCAGCATTTT,CASRISGDSNQPQHF
NA,TRBV9,TRBJ2-3,NA,TGTGCCAGCAGCGTAGATGATGTAGGGGGCACAGATACGCAGTATTTT,CASSVDDVGGTDTQYF
NA,TRBV15,TRBJ1-6,once,TGTGCCACCAGCAGAGATCGGCGGAAGACGGATAATTCACCCCTCCACTTT,CATSRDRRKTDNSPLHF
NA,TRBV4-1,TRBJ2-2,NA,TGCGCCAGCAGCCAAGACCGGCAGCTGACCGGGGAGCTGTTTTTT,CASSQDRQLTGELFF
NA,TRBV28,TRBJ1-3,NA,TGTGCCAGCAGTTTTCGTAGGGAACGCGGAAACACCATATATTTT,CASSFRRERGNTIYF
NA,TRBV9,TRBJ1-1,few,TGTGCCAGCAGCGTAGCGGGGGGTGAAACTGAAGCTTTCTTT,CASSVAGGETEAFF
NA,TRBV4-1,TRBJ2-1,once,TGCGCCAGCAGCCTGCCGAAGGCTAGAGGGTACAATGAGCAGTTCTTC,CASSLPKARGYNEQFF
NA,TRBV4-1,TRBJ2-1,once,TGCGCCAGCAGCCAAGGACAAACCCTGGAAGAGCAGTTCTTC,CASSQGQTLEEQFF
TRBD1,TRBV30,TRBJ1-2,medium-sized,TGTGCCTGGAGACGGACAGGGGGCGCCCACTATGGCTACACCTTC,CAWRRTGGAHYGYTF
NA,TRBV4-3,TRBJ2-6,NA,TGCGCCAGCAGCCAAGGGTACTCTGGGGCCAACGTCCTGACTTTC,CASSQGYSGANVLTF
TRBD2,TRBV10-1,TRBJ2-1,NA,TGCGCCAGCAGTGAGAGGGGAGGCGGGAGGGTTATTGAGCAGTTCTTC,CASSERGGGRVIEQFF
NA,TRBV28,TRBJ2-5,NA,TGTGCCAGCACCCGTCGAGCCTACCAAGAGACCCAGTACTTC,CASTRRAYQETQYF
TRBD1,TRBV9,TRBJ2-7,NA,TGTGCCAGCAGCCCAGGACAGGCCCTTCACGAGCAGTACTTC,CASSPGQALHEQYF
TRBD1,TRBV4-1,TRBJ1-2,NA,TGCGCCAGCAGCCAAGAAGCTTCCGGGACAGGGAACTATGGCTACACCTTC,CASSQEASGTGNYGYTF
TRBD1,TRBV15,TRBJ1-2,NA,TGTGCCACCAGCAGAGATCGGGACAGGGACGCCCTTCAGTATGGCTACACCTTC,CATSRDRDRDALQYGYTF
NA,TRBV27,TRBJ1-2,NA,TGTGCCAGCAGCCCCGCCGGGGAGCTACTCGGCGGCTACACCTTC,CASSPAGELLGGYTF
NA,TRBV28,TRBJ2-2,NA,TGTGCCAGCAGTTCCCGGACAGTGAACACCGGGGAGCTGTTTTTT,CASSSRTVNTGELFF
TRBD1,TRBV11-2,TRBJ2-5,NA,TGTGCCAGCAAACTCCGGGACAGCTACCAAGAGACCCAGTACTTC,CASKLRDSYQETQYF
NA,TRBV5-4,TRBJ2-3,NA,TGTGCCAGCAGCTCAGAATCCGCTAGCACAGATACGCAGTATTTT,CASSSESASTDTQYF
NA,TRBV30,TRBJ2-7,NA,TGTGCCGGGAGGGGGGTTGTTGGCGAGCAGTACTTC,CAGRGVVGEQYF
NA,TRBV28,TRBJ2-7,few,TGTGCCAGCAGTTTAGACCCCCCAGGCTACGAGCAGTACTTC,CASSLDPPGYEQYF
NA,TRBV4-1,TRBJ1-5,NA,TGCGCCAGCAGCCAATTCTATAGCAATCAGCCCCAGCATTTT,CASSQFYSNQPQHF
NA,TRBV4-2,TRBJ1-2,few,TGTGCCAGCAGCCAAGTGGACGAAGGCTACACCTTC,CASSQVDEGYTF
NA,TRBV27,TRBJ1-1,NA,TGTGCCAGCACTCCTTCGGGACACCCGAACACTGAAGCTTTCTTT,CASTPSGHPNTEAFF
NA,TRBV14,TRBJ2-5,NA,TGTGCCAGCAGCCAAGTTGCGGAGACCCAGTACTTC,CASSQVAETQYF
NA,TRBV27,TRBJ2-3,few,TGTGCCAGCAGCCTAATCCGGGGCACAGATACGCAGTATTTT,CASSLIRGTDTQYF
NA,TRBV5-8,TRBJ1-3,NA,TGTGCCAGCAGCTTGTGGGACACCATATATTTT,CASSLWDTIYF
NA,TRBV28,TRBJ2-1,NA,TGTGCCAGCACCCCTCGGTGGGGGGAGTATGGGGAGCAGTTCTTC,CASTPRWGEYGEQFF
TRBD2,TRBV23-1,TRBJ2-3,NA,TGCGCCAGCAGTCAATCGAAAGGAGGGAAGGTAGCGGGAGATACGCAGTATTTT,CASSQSKGGKVAGDTQYF
NA,TRBV11-2,TRBJ1-1,NA,TGTGCCAGCAGCTTTTATCCTTGGGTGAACACTGAAGCTTTCTTT,CASSFYPWVNTEAFF
NA,TRBV4-3,TRBJ1-2,NA,TGCGCCAGCAGCCCCGCAGCGGGCGCTGACTATGGCTACACCTTC,CASSPAAGADYGYTF
NA,TRBV30,TRBJ2-1,NA,TGTGCCTGGACAGTGGGAAGCGGATACAATGAGCAGTTCTTC,CAWTVGSGYNEQFF
NA,TRBV28,TRBJ2-2,NA,TGTGCCAGCAGTCCTCGGACACCTTACACCGGGGAGCTGTTTTTT,CASSPRTPYTGELFF
NA,TRBV7-3,TRBJ2-7,NA,TGTGCCAGCAGCTCGGGTTCTGCGGAGCAGTACTTC,CASSSGSAEQYF
NA,TRBV4-1,TRBJ1-1,NA,TGCGCCAGCAGCCAAGCGGAGGCCCAGAACACTGAAGCTTTCTTT,CASSQAEAQNTEAFF
NA,TRBV5-8,TRBJ2-1,NA,TGTGCCAGCGAAGCCGGGGGGCACTACAATGAGCAGTTCTTC,CASEAGGHYNEQFF
NA,TRBV10-2,TRBJ1-1,NA,TGCGCCAGCAGTGAGCAGGCCGAAAAGAGCACTGAAGCTTTCTTT,CASSEQAEKSTEAFF
NA,TRBV4-1,TRBJ2-5,NA,TGCGCCAGCAGCCAAGAAGTCACTTTGGAGACCCAGTACTTC,CASSQEVTLETQYF
NA,TRBV13,TRBJ2-2,NA,TGTGCCAGCAGCCCGGAGTCCGGGGAGCTGTTTTTT,CASSPESGELFF
TRBD2,TRBV6-1,TRBJ2-1,NA,TGTGCCAGCAGTGCCCTCCGGACTAGCGGAAATGAGCAGTTCTTC,CASSALRTSGNEQFF
TRBD2,TRBV2,TRBJ2-7,few,TGTGCCAGCAGCTCAGCGGGAGTTGGGGGCGCCTACGAGCAGTACTTC,CASSSAGVGGAYEQYF
NA,TRBV7-9,TRBJ2-1,NA,TGTGCCAGCGGACTTAGCTCCTACAATGAGCAGTTCTTC,CASGLSSYNEQFF
NA,TRBV27,TRBJ1-4,once,TGTGCCAGCAGGGGGACGAAACAAAAACTGTTTTTT,CASRGTKQKLFF
NA,TRBV28,TRBJ2-7,NA,TGTGCCAGCAGTGGGAACAGCTACGAGCAGTACTTC,CASSGNSYEQYF
TRBD2,TRBV10-3,TRBJ2-2,NA,TGTGCCATCAGTGAGTCGAGGACTAGCGGGGCCACTAGGGCCCGGGAGCTGTTTTTT,CAISESRTSGATRARELFF